The T cell receptor beta chain under discussion was sequenced for a study of shared clonotypes between healthy human individuals. Looking at the study overall: Three plates each covered CD4 naive and memory; CD8 naive two, CD8 memory one. Study results and caveats: Rarefaction demonstrated incomplete sorted-subset sequencing despite large depth. It was the few donors that limited the genetic and exposure-history diversity represented. A handful of donors shared 4.5% to 6.5% of their naive CD4 clonotypes.

In the naive CD8 group, cells lacked CD45RO and were positively selected for CCR7, so terminally differentiated effector memory CD45RA+ cells were left out. Notes on this clone: Its antigen is not known.

The CDR3 consists of 12 residues. V lost 4 bases and J lost 11, with 15 bases in between. CDR1 and CDR2 (germline): SGDLS, YYNGEE. The repertoire was sequenced with immunoSEQ multiplex PCR; TCRdb's copy has only in-frame clones and lacks some. The sample yields some 2,000,000 clones, about 95% seen once. The TCR sequence derives from a man aged 18 to 29 in good health. The V gene is TRBV9, the J gene TRBJ1-1; no clear D gene. The sequenced material came from naive CD8+ T cells sorted from blood. The CDR3 DNA is TGTGCCAGCAGCTCCCCCGAAAATTTGGCTTTCTTT. This encodes CASSSPENLAFF.